What follows describes a single T cell receptor (beta chain). The antigen is not known. The sample originates from a study of T cell repertoires and HLA-DP antigens. Study-level background: DNA input averaged approximately 220 ng in sorted CD137+CD4+ and roughly 1.2 ug in pre-culture CD4+. Study-wide results and caveats: Against one allele, clones undetected before culture averaged approximately 36%; against the other, under 65%.

The primer mix covered 54 TRBV segments and 13 TRBJ segments. The table came from immunoSEQ multiplex PCR; TCRdb's copy has only in-frame clones and leaves some out. The table records some 110,000 clones, around 93% of them present only once. This CDR3 has 14 amino acids. CDR1 LNHDA and CDR2 SQIVND come from the germline V gene (reference sequence). J was trimmed by 5 bases and V by 5 bases; bases with no gene match: 7. The rearrangement joins TRBV19 to TRBJ1-2, with 8 positions matching TRBD1. The clonotype was recovered from a woman aged 18 to 35 in good health and CMV-seronegative. Material: CD4+ T cells from PBMCs. CDR3 region: CASSPRTGTYGYTF. CDR3 DNA sequence: TGTGCCAGTAGTCCCCGGACAGGGACGTATGGCTACACCTTC.